This TCR beta chain was sequenced for a study of blood T cells in healthy people across ages. Next came a second PCR, run for about 6 to 12 cycles, which used a sample-barcoded 5' primer along with a J-beta primer mix. TCRdb ran MiXCR on the 5' RACE reads and lists one entry per CDR3 protein. The sample lists roughly 1,300,000 distinct CDR3 sequences, approximately 60% seen once, with roughly 7% in the top ten. The sequenced sample consisted of blood. The source of this sequence is a man younger than 35 in good health.

CDR3 protein: CASSPLPGQGGEGSYNEQFF. The CDR3 DNA reads as TGTGCCAGCTCACCTCTACCGGGACAGGGAGGGGAAGGATCCTACAATGAGCAGTTCTTC. The V call is TRBV18, the J call TRBJ2-1; 9 bases agree with TRBD1. The CDR3 totals 20 residues. The V gene end was trimmed by 3 bases and the J gene end by 1 base; junction bases not matched to a gene: 16. From germline, CDR1 is KGHSH and CDR2 LQKENI.